Given below is one T cell receptor beta chain in context. The source of the sample is a study of blood T cell repertoires in COVID-19. Assay: immunoSEQ multiplex PCR; the TCRdb copy retains only in-frame clones and omits some. The data show 150,000 or so clones, approximately 84% seen once. Grouping used clinical history reported by participants in a survey and questionnaire. The length of the CDR3 is 13 residues. CDR1 is LNHDA, CDR2 SQIVND, per germline (reference sequence). V shed 4 bases and J shed 5 bases, with 12 bases lying between them. The sample taken for sequencing was PBMCs or T cells enriched from blood (not recorded which). The rearrangement links TRBV19 to TRBJ2-7; a weak D match, TRBD1 (7 bases). The clonotype comes from a woman in her forties or fifties who had recovered from COVID-19. CDR3 sequence (DNA): TGTGCCAGTAGTAGCCCAGGGGGGAACGAGCAGTACTTC. It codes for CASSSPGGNEQYF. Based on the CDR3 plus reference TRBV19 and TRBJ2-7, the full variable domain is DGGITQSPKYLFRKEGQNVTLSCEQNLNHDAMYWYRQDPGQGLRLIYYSQIVNDFQKGDIAEGYSVSREKKESFPLTVTSAQKNPTAFYLCASSSPGGNEQYFGPGTRLTVT.